Detailed here is one TCR beta chain. Those enrolled, adults aged roughly 18 to 90 years, came from about two dozen US areas. This entry comes from a study of blood T cell repertoires in COVID-19. Sequenced by immunoSEQ multiplex PCR; TCRdb stores in-frame clones only, minus some. This sample has roughly 300,000 clones, with 87% found just once. This CDR3 has 15 amino acids. Germline CDR1 is SQVTM and CDR2 is ANQGSEA. V lost 6 bases, J lost 5 bases, and 16 bases stayed unmatched. This chain joins TRBV29-1 and TRBJ2-7; 7 bases map to TRBD2. This sequence originates from a woman aged 30 to 39 who had recovered from COVID-19. Sequences were obtained from PBMCs or T cells enriched from blood (not recorded which). The CDR3 DNA is TGCAGCGTCTTAGGGACTATCTCTACGCCGAACGAGCAGTACTTC. Protein sequence: CSVLGTISTPNEQYF.